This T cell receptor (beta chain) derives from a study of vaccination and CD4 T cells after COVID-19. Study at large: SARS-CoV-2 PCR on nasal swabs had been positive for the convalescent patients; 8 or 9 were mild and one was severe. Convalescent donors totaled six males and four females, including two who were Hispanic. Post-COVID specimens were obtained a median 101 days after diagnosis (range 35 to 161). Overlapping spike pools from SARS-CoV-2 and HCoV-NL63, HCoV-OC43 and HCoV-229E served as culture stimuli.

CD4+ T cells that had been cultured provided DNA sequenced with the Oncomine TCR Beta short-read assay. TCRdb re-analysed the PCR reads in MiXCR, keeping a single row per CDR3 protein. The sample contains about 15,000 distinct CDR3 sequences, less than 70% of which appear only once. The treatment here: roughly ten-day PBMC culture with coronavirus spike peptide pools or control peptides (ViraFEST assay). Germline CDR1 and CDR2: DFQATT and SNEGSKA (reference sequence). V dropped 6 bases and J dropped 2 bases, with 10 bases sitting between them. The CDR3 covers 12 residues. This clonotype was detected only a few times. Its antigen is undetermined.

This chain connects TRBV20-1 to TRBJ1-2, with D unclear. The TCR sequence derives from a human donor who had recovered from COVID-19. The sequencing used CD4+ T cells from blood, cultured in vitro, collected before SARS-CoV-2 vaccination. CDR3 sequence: CSAGTQNYGYTF. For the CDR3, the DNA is TGCAGTGCCGGCACGCAGAACTATGGCTACACCTTC.